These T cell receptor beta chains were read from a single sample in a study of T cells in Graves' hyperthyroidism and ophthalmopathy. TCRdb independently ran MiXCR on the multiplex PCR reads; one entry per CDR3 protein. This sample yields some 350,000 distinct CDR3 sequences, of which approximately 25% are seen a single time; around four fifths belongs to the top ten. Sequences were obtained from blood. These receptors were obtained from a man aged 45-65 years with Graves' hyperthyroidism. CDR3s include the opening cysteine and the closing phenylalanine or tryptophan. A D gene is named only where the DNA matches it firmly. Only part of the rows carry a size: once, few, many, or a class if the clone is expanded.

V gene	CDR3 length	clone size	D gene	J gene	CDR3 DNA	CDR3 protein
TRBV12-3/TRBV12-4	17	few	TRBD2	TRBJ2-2	TGTGCCAGCAGTTCCACGGGGGGGGGTTTCAGGACCGGGGAGCTGTTTTTT	CASSSTGGGFRTGELFF
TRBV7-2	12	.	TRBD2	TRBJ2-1	TGTGCCAGCAGCTTTAGCGGGGGGGAGCAGTTCTTC	CASSFSGGEQFF
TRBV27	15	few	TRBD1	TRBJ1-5	TGTGCCAGCAGTTCAGTCGACAGGGGATATCAGCCCCAGCATTTT	CASSSVDRGYQPQHF
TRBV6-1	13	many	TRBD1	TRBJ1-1	TGTGCCAGCAGACCACAGGGGAGTACTGAAGCTTTCTTT	CASRPQGSTEAFF
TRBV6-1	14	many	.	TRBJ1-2	TGTGCCAGCAGAGCTGACAGCCGTGGCGTTGGCTACACCTTC	CASRADSRGVGYTF
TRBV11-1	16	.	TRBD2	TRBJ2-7	TGTGCCAGCAGCCACTTCGGCAGCGGGAAGAACTACGAGCAGTACTTC	CASSHFGSGKNYEQYF
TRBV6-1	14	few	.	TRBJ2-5	TGTGCCAGCAGTGAAGCCCTCTTTACGGGGACCCAGTACTTC	CASSEALFTGTQYF
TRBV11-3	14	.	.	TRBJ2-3	TGTGCCAGCAGCTTGGGCGGTAGCACAGATACGCACTATTTT	CASSLGGSTDTHYF
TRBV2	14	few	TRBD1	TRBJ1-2	TGTGCCAGCAGTGCCTCAGGGGGCCTCTATGGCTACACCTTC	CASSASGGLYGYTF
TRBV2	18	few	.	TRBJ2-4	TGTGCCGTACGAAGGGGGCTAGCGGGTGATATAGCCAAAAACATTCAGTACTTC	CAVRRGLAGDIAKNIQYF
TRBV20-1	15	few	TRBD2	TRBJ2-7	TGCAGTGCTAGAGGGGGACTAGCGGCGACCTACGAGCAGTACTTC	CSARGGLAATYEQYF
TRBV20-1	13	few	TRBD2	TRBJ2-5	TGCAGTGCTAGGCGGGAGGTTTCAGAGACCCAGTACTTC	CSARREVSETQYF
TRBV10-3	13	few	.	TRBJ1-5	TGTGCCATCAGCCACGAAACTAATCAGCCCCAGCATTTT	CAISHETNQPQHF
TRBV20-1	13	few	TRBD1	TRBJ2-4	TGCAGTGCTAGTAGGGACAGGGTGAACATTCAGTACTTC	CSASRDRVNIQYF
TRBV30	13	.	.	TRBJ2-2	TGTGCCTGGAGTGTACAGTTCACCGGGGAGCTGTTTTTT	CAWSVQFTGELFF
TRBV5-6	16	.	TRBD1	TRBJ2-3	TGTGCCAGCAGCAGGGACAGGCCGCTTGTCGCAGATACGCAGTATTTT	CASSRDRPLVADTQYF